This T cell receptor (beta chain) was sequenced in a study of CD8 T cells in ankylosing spondylitis. Findings and caveats of the study: Disease-linked clones bore a CD8+ phenotype, appearing relatively rarely in peripheral blood. Ankylosing spondylitis blood seemed to carry a telltale TCR beta motif made of about 8 highly homologous variants.

Note on this clonotype: Its antigen is unknown.

TCRdb re-called the 5' RACE reads with MiXCR, one entry per CDR3 protein. The sample includes 340,000 or so distinct CDR3 sequences, 14% to 15% of them seen just once. This TCR came from a male donor with ankylosing spondylitis or in good health (not recorded which). Sequencing input: blood, either unsorted or a sorted T cell fraction (not recorded which).

Here the CDR3 DNA reads TGTGCCAGCTCACCAGAGTCCTACAATGAGCAGTTCTTC. Amino acid sequence: CASSPESYNEQFF. This chain uses TRBV18 with TRBJ2-1; D unresolved. Germline V lookup: CDR1 KGHSH, CDR2 LQKENI. The CDR3 is made up of 13 amino acids. Trimming removed 2 bases at V and 1 base at J, with 3 bases between.